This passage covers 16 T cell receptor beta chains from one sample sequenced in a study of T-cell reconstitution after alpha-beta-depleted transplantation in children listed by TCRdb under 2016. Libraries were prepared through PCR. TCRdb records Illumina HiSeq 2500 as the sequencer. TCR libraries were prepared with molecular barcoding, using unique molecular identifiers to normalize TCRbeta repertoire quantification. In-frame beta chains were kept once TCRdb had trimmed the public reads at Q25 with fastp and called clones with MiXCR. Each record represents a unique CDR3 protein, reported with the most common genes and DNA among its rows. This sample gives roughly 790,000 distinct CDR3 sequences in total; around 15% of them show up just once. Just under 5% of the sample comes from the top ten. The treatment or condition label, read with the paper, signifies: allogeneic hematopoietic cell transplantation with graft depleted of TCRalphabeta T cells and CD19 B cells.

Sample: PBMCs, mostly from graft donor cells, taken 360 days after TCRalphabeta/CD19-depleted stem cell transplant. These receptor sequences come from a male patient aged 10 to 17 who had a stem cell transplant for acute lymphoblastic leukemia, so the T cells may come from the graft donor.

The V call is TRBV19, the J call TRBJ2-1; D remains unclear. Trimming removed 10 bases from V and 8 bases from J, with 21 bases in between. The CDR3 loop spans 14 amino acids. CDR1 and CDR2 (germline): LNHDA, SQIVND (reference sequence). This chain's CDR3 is CATSGGPWSYEQFF. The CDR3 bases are TGTGCCACCTCCGGCGGACCCTGGTCCTATGAGCAGTTCTTC.

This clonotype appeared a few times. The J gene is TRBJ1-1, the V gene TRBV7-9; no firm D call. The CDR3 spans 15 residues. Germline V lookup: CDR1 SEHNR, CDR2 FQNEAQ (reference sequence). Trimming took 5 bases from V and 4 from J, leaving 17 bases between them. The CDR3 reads CASSRGLHGITEAFF. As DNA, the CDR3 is TGTGCCAGCAGCCGAGGACTGCACGGTATCACTGAAGCTTTCTTT.

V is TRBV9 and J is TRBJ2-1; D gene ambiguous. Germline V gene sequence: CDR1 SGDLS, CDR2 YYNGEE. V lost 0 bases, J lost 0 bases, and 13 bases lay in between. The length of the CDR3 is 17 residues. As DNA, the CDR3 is TGTGCCAGCAGCGTAGCTTCGGGTACCCTCTCCTACAATGAGCAGTTCTTC. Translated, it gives CASSVASGTLSYNEQFF. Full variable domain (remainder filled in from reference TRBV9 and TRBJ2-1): DSGVTQTPKHLITATGQRVTLRCSPRSGDLSVYWYQQSLDQGLQFLIQYYNGEERAKGNILERFSAQQFPDLHSELNLSSLELGDSALYFCASSVASGTLSYNEQFFGPGTRLTVL.

CDR3 amino acids: CASSWEPKNSPLHF. The CDR3 nucleotides read TGTGCCAGCAGTTGGGAACCGAAAAATTCACCCCTCCACTTT. This chain connects TRBV12-3 or TRBV12-4 to TRBJ1-6; D gene unclear. The V and J ends lost 4 bases and 7 bases respectively, with 11 bases between them. The CDR3 spans 14 residues.

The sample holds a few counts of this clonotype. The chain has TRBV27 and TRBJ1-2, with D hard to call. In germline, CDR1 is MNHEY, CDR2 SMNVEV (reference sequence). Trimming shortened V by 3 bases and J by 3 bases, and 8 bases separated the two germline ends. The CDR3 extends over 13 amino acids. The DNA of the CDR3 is TGTGCCAGCAGTTTGGGCCCCCACTATGGCTACACCTTC. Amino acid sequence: CASSLGPHYGYTF.

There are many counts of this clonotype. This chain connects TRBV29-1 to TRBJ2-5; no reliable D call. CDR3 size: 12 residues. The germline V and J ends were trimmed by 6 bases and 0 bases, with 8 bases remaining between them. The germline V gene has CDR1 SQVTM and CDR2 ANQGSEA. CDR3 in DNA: TGCAGCGTCCGCAGGTACCAAGAGACCCAGTACTTC. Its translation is CSVRRYQETQYF.

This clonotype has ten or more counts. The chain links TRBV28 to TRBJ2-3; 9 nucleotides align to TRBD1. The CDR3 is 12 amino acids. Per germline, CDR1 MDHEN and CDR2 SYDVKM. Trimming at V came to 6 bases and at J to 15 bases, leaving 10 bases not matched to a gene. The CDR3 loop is CASSRPGTGIYF. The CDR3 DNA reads TGTGCCAGCAGCCGACCAGGGACAGGGATTTATTTT.

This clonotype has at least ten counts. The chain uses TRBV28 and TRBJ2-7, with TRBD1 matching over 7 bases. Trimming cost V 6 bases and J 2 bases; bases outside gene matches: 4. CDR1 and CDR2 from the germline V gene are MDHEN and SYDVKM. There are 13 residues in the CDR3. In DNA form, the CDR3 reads TGTGCCAGCAGGTTGGACAGGCCCTACGAGCAGTACTTC. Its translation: CASRLDRPYEQYF. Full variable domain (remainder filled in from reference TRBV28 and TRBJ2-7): DVKVTQSSRYLVKRTGEKVFLECVQDMDHENMFWYRQDPGLGLRLIYFSYDVKMKEKGDIPEGYSVSREKKERFSLILESASTNQTSMYLCASRLDRPYEQYFGPGTRLTVT.

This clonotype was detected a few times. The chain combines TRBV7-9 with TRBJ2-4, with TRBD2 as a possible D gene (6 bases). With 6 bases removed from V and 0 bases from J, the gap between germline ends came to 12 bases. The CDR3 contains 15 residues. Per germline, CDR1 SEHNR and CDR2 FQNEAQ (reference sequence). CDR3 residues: CASSHQGLAKNIQYF. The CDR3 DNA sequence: TGTGCCAGCAGTCACCAGGGACTAGCCAAAAACATTCAGTACTTC.

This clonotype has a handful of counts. For the CDR3, the DNA is TGCGCCAGCAGCCATTCGACGGCCTACGAGCAGTACTTC. Amino acid sequence: CASSHSTAYEQYF. The chain couples TRBV4-1 to TRBJ2-7; D unclear. The V and J ends lost 3 bases and 2 bases respectively, with 8 bases between them. The CDR3 totals 13 residues. Germline values: CDR1 MGHRA, CDR2 YSYEKL.

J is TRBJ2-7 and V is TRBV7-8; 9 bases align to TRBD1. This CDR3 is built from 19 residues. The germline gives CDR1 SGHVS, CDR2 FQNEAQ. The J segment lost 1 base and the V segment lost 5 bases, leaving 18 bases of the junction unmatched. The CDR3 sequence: CASSPRTGDLAVRSYEQYF. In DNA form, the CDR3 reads TGTGCCAGCAGCCCGAGGACAGGGGACCTAGCGGTTCGTTCCTACGAGCAGTACTTC.

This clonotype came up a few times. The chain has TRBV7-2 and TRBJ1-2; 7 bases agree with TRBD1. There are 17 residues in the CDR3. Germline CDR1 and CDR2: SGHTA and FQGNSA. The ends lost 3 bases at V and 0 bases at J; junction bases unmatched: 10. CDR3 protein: CASSLTRGPRTNYGYTF. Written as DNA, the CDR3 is TGTGCCAGCAGCTTGACGAGGGGGCCCAGGACTAACTATGGCTACACCTTC.

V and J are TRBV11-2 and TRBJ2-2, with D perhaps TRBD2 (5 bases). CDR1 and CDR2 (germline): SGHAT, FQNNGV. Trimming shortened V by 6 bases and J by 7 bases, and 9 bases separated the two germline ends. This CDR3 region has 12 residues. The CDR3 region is CASRQLVGELFF. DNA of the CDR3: TGTGCCAGCAGACAACTAGTCGGGGAGCTGTTTTTT.

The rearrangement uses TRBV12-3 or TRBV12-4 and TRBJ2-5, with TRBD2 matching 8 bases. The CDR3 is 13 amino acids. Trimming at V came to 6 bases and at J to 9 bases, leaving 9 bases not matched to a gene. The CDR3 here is CASSPGTSKAQYF. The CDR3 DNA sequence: TGTGCCAGCAGCCCCGGGACTAGTAAGGCCCAGTACTTC.

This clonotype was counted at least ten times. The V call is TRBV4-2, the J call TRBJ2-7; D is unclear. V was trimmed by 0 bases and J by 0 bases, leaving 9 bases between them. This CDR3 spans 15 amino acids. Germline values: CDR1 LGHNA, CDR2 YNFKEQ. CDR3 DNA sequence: TGTGCCAGCAGCCAAGATCCGCTCGCCTCCTACGAGCAGTACTTC. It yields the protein CASSQDPLASYEQYF.

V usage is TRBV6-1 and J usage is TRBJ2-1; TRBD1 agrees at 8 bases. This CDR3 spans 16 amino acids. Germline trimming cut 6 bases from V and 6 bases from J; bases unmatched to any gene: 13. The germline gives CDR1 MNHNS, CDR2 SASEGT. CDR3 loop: CASRTGGTWLTNEQFF. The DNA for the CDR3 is TGTGCCAGCAGAACAGGGGGAACATGGTTAACCAATGAGCAGTTCTTC.